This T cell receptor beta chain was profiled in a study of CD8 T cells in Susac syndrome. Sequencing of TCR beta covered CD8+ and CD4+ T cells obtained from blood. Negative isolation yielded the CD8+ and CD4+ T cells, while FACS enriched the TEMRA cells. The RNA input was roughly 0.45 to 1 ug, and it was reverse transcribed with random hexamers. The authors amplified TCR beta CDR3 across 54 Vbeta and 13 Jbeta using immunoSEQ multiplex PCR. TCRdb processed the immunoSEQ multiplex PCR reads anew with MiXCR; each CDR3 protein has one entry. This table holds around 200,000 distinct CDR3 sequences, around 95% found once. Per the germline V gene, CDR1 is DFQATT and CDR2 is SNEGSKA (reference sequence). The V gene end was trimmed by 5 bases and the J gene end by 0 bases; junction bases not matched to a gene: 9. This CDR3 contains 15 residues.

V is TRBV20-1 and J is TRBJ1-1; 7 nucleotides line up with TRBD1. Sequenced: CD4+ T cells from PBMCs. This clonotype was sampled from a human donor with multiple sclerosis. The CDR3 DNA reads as TGCAGTGCTCCGCAGGGGGAGGGCATGAACACTGAAGCTTTCTTT. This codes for CSAPQGEGMNTEAFF.